Listed below are T cell receptor beta chains from one sample, sequenced in a study of chemoradiotherapy in HPV16-positive cancers. Method: immunoSEQ multiplex PCR; TCRdb's copy keeps in-frame clones and lacks some. The sample records under 85,000 clones, roughly 90% being singletons. This specimen consisted of blood, obtained from a patient who underwent chemoradiotherapy. The receptors here all came from a human donor with HPV-associated anogenital cancer. Both conserved end residues are part of each CDR3. A D gene is named only where the DNA matches it firmly. Size is omitted from some rows. Given values are once, few, many or a class for expanded clones.

CDR3 DNA: TGTGCCTGGAGTGTATCGGGGGGGAATTGGGAGCCCCAGCATTTT
CDR3 protein: CAWSVSGGNWEPQHF
V gene: TRBV30
D gene: .
clone size: .
J gene: TRBJ1-5

CDR3 DNA: TGTGCCAGTAGTCCCACGACCAGGGGGCACTACAATGAGCAGTTCTTC
CDR3 protein: CASSPTTRGHYNEQFF
V gene: TRBV19
D gene: TRBD1
clone size: once
J gene: TRBJ2-1

CDR3 DNA: TGTGCCAGCAGCTCCTATAGGACGGCGGGCTTTAATGAAAAACTGTTTTTT
CDR3 protein: CASSSYRTAGFNEKLFF
V gene: TRBV11-2
D gene: .
clone size: .
J gene: TRBJ1-4

CDR3 DNA: TGTGCCAGCAGTTATAGACAGGTTAGCAATCAGCCCCAGCATTTT
CDR3 protein: CASSYRQVSNQPQHF
V gene: TRBV28
D gene: .
clone size: .
J gene: TRBJ1-5

CDR3 DNA: TGCGCCAGCAGTCATAAGGGGGGTGAAGCTTTCTTT
CDR3 protein: CASSHKGGEAFF
V gene: TRBV23-1
D gene: .
clone size: once
J gene: TRBJ1-1

CDR3 DNA: TGTGCCTGGAGTGGCGGACTAGCGGGGGTCTACGAGCAGTACTTC
CDR3 protein: CAWSGGLAGVYEQYF
V gene: TRBV30
D gene: TRBD2
clone size: once
J gene: TRBJ2-7

CDR3 DNA: TGTGCCAGCAGTGACTCCTTAGGGGGCACCGGGGAGCTGTTTTTT
CDR3 protein: CASSDSLGGTGELFF
V gene: TRBV6-4
D gene: .
clone size: .
J gene: TRBJ2-2

CDR3 DNA: TGCGCCAGCAAGACAGGTGACGGGTCACCCCTCCACTTT
CDR3 protein: CASKTGDGSPLHF
V gene: TRBV10-2
D gene: .
clone size: .
J gene: TRBJ1-6

CDR3 DNA: TGTGCCAGCAGCTTAGGACAGAATCAGCCCCAGCATTTT
CDR3 protein: CASSLGQNQPQHF
V gene: TRBV11-2
D gene: .
clone size: .
J gene: TRBJ1-5

CDR3 DNA: TGTGCCAGCAGTTTTCCACGGGGGGTCACAGATACGCAGTATTTT
CDR3 protein: CASSFPRGVTDTQYF
V gene: TRBV28
D gene: TRBD2
clone size: .
J gene: TRBJ2-3

CDR3 DNA: TGTGCCAGCAGCACCGCGACCACGGATGAGCAGTTCTTC
CDR3 protein: CASSTATTDEQFF
V gene: TRBV28
D gene: .
clone size: .
J gene: TRBJ2-1

CDR3 DNA: TGCGCCAGCAGCCCCGGGACTAGCGGAAGCACAGATACGCAGTATTTT
CDR3 protein: CASSPGTSGSTDTQYF
V gene: TRBV5-1
D gene: TRBD2
clone size: .
J gene: TRBJ2-3

CDR3 DNA: TGTGCCAGCAGCGTAGCATCGTGGGCTAGCGGGGGGGCCAGGCTGTTCTTC
CDR3 protein: CASSVASWASGGARLFF
V gene: TRBV9
D gene: TRBD2
clone size: .
J gene: TRBJ2-1

CDR3 DNA: TGCGCCAGCAGCTTGGAGGTCAGTACCTACGAGCAGTACTTC
CDR3 protein: CASSLEVSTYEQYF
V gene: TRBV5-1
D gene: .
clone size: .
J gene: TRBJ2-7

CDR3 DNA: TGTGCTAGCGGCCCAAGGGGTGCCAATGAGCAGTTCTTC
CDR3 protein: CASGPRGANEQFF
V gene: TRBV7-7
D gene: .
clone size: .
J gene: TRBJ2-1

CDR3 DNA: TGTGCCAGCAGCTCCCAGGACAGGGGACTTTATGGCTACACCTTC
CDR3 protein: CASSSQDRGLYGYTF
V gene: TRBV7-9
D gene: TRBD1
clone size: .
J gene: TRBJ1-2

CDR3 DNA: TGTGCCAGCAGCCTAGGGCCGGGACAACAAGAGGAAGCTTTCTTT
CDR3 protein: CASSLGPGQQEEAFF
V gene: TRBV28
D gene: .
clone size: .
J gene: TRBJ1-1

CDR3 DNA: TGTGCCAGCAGCTTAAACCCCAGATACGAGCAGTACTTC
CDR3 protein: CASSLNPRYEQYF
V gene: TRBV7-8
D gene: .
clone size: .
J gene: TRBJ2-7

CDR3 DNA: TGTGCCAGCAGCCAAGACTTAGCGGGAGGTTACGAGCAGTACTTC
CDR3 protein: CASSQDLAGGYEQYF
V gene: TRBV4-2
D gene: TRBD2
clone size: .
J gene: TRBJ2-7

CDR3 DNA: TGTGCCAGTAGTACCCGACAGGGAATGAGAGGCTACACCTTC
CDR3 protein: CASSTRQGMRGYTF
V gene: TRBV19
D gene: TRBD1
clone size: .
J gene: TRBJ1-2

CDR3 DNA: TGTGCCAGCAGCTTGGCAGGGGGCAATGAAAAACTGTTTTTT
CDR3 protein: CASSLAGGNEKLFF
V gene: TRBV5-5
D gene: TRBD1
clone size: .
J gene: TRBJ1-4

CDR3 DNA: TGTGCCTGGAGTCCCATCGGGAGGGTTTTTTACGGCTACACCTTC
CDR3 protein: CAWSPIGRVFYGYTF
V gene: TRBV30
D gene: .
clone size: .
J gene: TRBJ1-2

CDR3 DNA: TGTGCCTGGGGACGGAAACAACCGATATTGCTACACGAGCAGTACTTC
CDR3 protein: CAWGRKQPILLHEQYF
V gene: TRBV27
D gene: .
clone size: .
J gene: TRBJ2-7

CDR3 DNA: TGTGCCAGCAGCTTGGCATCGGCTAGCGGGATAGGTGAGACCCAGTACTTC
CDR3 protein: CASSLASASGIGETQYF
V gene: TRBV5-6
D gene: TRBD2
clone size: .
J gene: TRBJ2-5

CDR3 DNA: TGCGCCAGCAGCTTTGGGTCCGGGACGGCGAACACTGAAGCTTTCTTT
CDR3 protein: CASSFGSGTANTEAFF
V gene: TRBV5-1
D gene: .
clone size: .
J gene: TRBJ1-1

CDR3 DNA: TGTGCCAGCTCACCGGGAAATACTGATGAAGCTTTCTTT
CDR3 protein: CASSPGNTDEAFF
V gene: TRBV18
D gene: .
clone size: .
J gene: TRBJ1-1

CDR3 DNA: TGTGCCAGCAGCCCTGGGGACAGGGTCAATTCACCCCTCCACTTT
CDR3 protein: CASSPGDRVNSPLHF
V gene: TRBV14
D gene: TRBD1
clone size: .
J gene: TRBJ1-6

CDR3 DNA: TGTGCCAGCAGTTTAACGATGGTTCGGGGCTACACCTTC
CDR3 protein: CASSLTMVRGYTF
V gene: TRBV28
D gene: .
clone size: .
J gene: TRBJ1-2

CDR3 DNA: TGTGCCAGCAGCTTGGGATCTGACAGTTCCCAAGAGACCCAGTACTTC
CDR3 protein: CASSLGSDSSQETQYF
V gene: TRBV5-4
D gene: .
clone size: .
J gene: TRBJ2-5

CDR3 DNA: TGTGCCAGCAGTTATCAAATGGGGGCGAGCGGAAACACCATATATTTT
CDR3 protein: CASSYQMGASGNTIYF
V gene: TRBV28
D gene: .
clone size: .
J gene: TRBJ1-3

CDR3 DNA: TGTGCCAGCTCACCACCAGGGGGGGGCACTGAAGCTTTCTTT
CDR3 protein: CASSPPGGGTEAFF
V gene: TRBV18
D gene: .
clone size: .
J gene: TRBJ1-1

CDR3 DNA: TGTGCCAGCAGTGAAGCAGGGGGGGCTTTGGACCAGTACTTC
CDR3 protein: CASSEAGGALDQYF
V gene: TRBV6-1
D gene: .
clone size: .
J gene: TRBJ2-7

CDR3 DNA: TGTGCCAGCAGCTCCGCTCGTACAGGCGAGCAGTTCTTC
CDR3 protein: CASSSARTGEQFF
V gene: TRBV5-5
D gene: .
clone size: .
J gene: TRBJ2-1

CDR3 DNA: TGTGCCAGCAGCCCGGACAGAAGGCAGTACTTC
CDR3 protein: CASSPDRRQYF
V gene: TRBV7-8
D gene: .
clone size: .
J gene: TRBJ2-7

CDR3 DNA: TGTGCCAGCAGCGTAGGACCCGATGAAAAACTGTTTTTT
CDR3 protein: CASSVGPDEKLFF
V gene: TRBV9
D gene: .
clone size: .
J gene: TRBJ1-4

CDR3 DNA: TGTGCCAGCCCCCGAAGGGAGGGATCGACCGGGGAGCTGTTTTTT
CDR3 protein: CASPRREGSTGELFF
V gene: TRBV2
D gene: TRBD2
clone size: .
J gene: TRBJ2-2

CDR3 DNA: TGTGCCAGTAGTATCCCACTAGCGGGAGGGCCCGATGAGCAGTTCTTC
CDR3 protein: CASSIPLAGGPDEQFF
V gene: TRBV19
D gene: TRBD2
clone size: .
J gene: TRBJ2-1

CDR3 DNA: TGTGCCAGCAGCTTAGTAGGAGACGGATCTAGCTATGGCTACACCTTC
CDR3 protein: CASSLVGDGSSYGYTF
V gene: TRBV7-9
D gene: .
clone size: .
J gene: TRBJ1-2

CDR3 DNA: TGTGCCAGCAGCCCCCAGGCGGGACTTCCCCTGAGCTCCTACAATGAGCAGTTCTTC
CDR3 protein: CASSPQAGLPLSSYNEQFF
V gene: TRBV5-6
D gene: .
clone size: .
J gene: TRBJ2-1

CDR3 DNA: TGTGCCAGCAGCGCCTCCGGGACTAGCGGGGAGCTGTTTTTT
CDR3 protein: CASSASGTSGELFF
V gene: TRBV7-9
D gene: TRBD2
clone size: .
J gene: TRBJ2-2

CDR3 DNA: TGTGCCAGTGGACAGGGGTTCACAGATACGCAGTATTTT
CDR3 protein: CASGQGFTDTQYF
V gene: TRBV7-8
D gene: TRBD1
clone size: .
J gene: TRBJ2-3

CDR3 DNA: TGTGCCAGCAGTAACTCTGTCTTGGGGACAGGGAAGTCCAATCAGCCCCAGCATTTT
CDR3 protein: CASSNSVLGTGKSNQPQHF
V gene: TRBV27
D gene: TRBD1
clone size: .
J gene: TRBJ1-5

CDR3 DNA: TGTGCCAGCAGTGAGGAAGGGTACTCACCCCTCCACTTT
CDR3 protein: CASSEEGYSPLHF
V gene: TRBV2
D gene: .
clone size: .
J gene: TRBJ1-6

CDR3 DNA: TGTGCCACCAGCAGAGATTGGGGGACAGCTAACGCCGGGGAGCTGTTTTTT
CDR3 protein: CATSRDWGTANAGELFF
V gene: TRBV15
D gene: TRBD1
clone size: .
J gene: TRBJ2-2

CDR3 DNA: TGTGCCAGCAGCTCAGAGGACAGGGGAGGGCAAGAGACCCAGTACTTC
CDR3 protein: CASSSEDRGGQETQYF
V gene: TRBV7-6
D gene: TRBD1
clone size: .
J gene: TRBJ2-5

CDR3 DNA: TGCGCCAGCAGTTGGACTGCAAGCGATGGCTACACCTTC
CDR3 protein: CASSWTASDGYTF
V gene: TRBV5-1
D gene: .
clone size: .
J gene: TRBJ1-2

CDR3 DNA: TGTGCCAGCAGTTTACGAGGGGATCAGCCCCAGCATTTT
CDR3 protein: CASSLRGDQPQHF
V gene: TRBV28
D gene: .
clone size: .
J gene: TRBJ1-5

CDR3 DNA: TGTGCCAGCAGGCGGGGGGCCGGAGAGACCCAGTACTTC
CDR3 protein: CASRRGAGETQYF
V gene: TRBV7-9
D gene: TRBD2
clone size: .
J gene: TRBJ2-5

CDR3 DNA: TGCGCCAGCAGCTTGGGCAAATTTACTGAAGCTTTCTTT
CDR3 protein: CASSLGKFTEAFF
V gene: TRBV5-1
D gene: .
clone size: .
J gene: TRBJ1-1

CDR3 DNA: TGTGCCAGTAGTGACCCGTTTGGCACTGAAGCTTTCTTT
CDR3 protein: CASSDPFGTEAFF
V gene: TRBV19
D gene: .
clone size: .
J gene: TRBJ1-1

CDR3 DNA: TGTGCCAGCAGCCTACAGGGGAACACTGAAGCTTTCTTT
CDR3 protein: CASSLQGNTEAFF
V gene: TRBV14
D gene: .
clone size: .
J gene: TRBJ1-1

CDR3 DNA: TGTGCCAGTTCACAGGACACCGGGGAGCTGTTTTTT
CDR3 protein: CASSQDTGELFF
V gene: TRBV7-9
D gene: .
clone size: once
J gene: TRBJ2-2

CDR3 DNA: TGTGCCAGCAGTTACCTGAGCGGGGGGGCAGAGACCCAGTACTTC
CDR3 protein: CASSYLSGGAETQYF
V gene: TRBV6-5
D gene: TRBD2
clone size: .
J gene: TRBJ2-5